The sample holds one count of the clone carrying this T cell receptor beta chain. Its target is not known. The same CDR3 arises from other DNA sequences in this sample as well. Healthy donors of bone marrow made up the group. This entry belongs to a study of cytomegalovirus exposure and HLA in healthy donors. Overall study results and limits: According to the study, around 160 TCR beta chains were cytomegalovirus-associated.

PCR was performed using 60 Vbeta and 13 Jbeta primers. Data came from immunoSEQ multiplex PCR; TCRdb stores just in-frame clones and leaves some out. The sample contains approximately 100,000 clones, about 74% of which appear only once. The ends were cut back, 0 bases at V and 7 bases at J, with 10 bases in the middle. CDR1 GTSNPN and CDR2 SVGIG come from the germline V gene (reference sequence). The CDR3 length is 12 residues. This chain uses TRBV30 with TRBJ2-7; weak D call: TRBD1 (6 bases). The receptor comes from a female donor in good health and CMV-seronegative. What was sequenced was PBMCs. The CDR3 is CAWSVGGGEQYF. The CDR3 bases are TGTGCCTGGAGTGTAGGGGGTGGTGAGCAGTACTTC.